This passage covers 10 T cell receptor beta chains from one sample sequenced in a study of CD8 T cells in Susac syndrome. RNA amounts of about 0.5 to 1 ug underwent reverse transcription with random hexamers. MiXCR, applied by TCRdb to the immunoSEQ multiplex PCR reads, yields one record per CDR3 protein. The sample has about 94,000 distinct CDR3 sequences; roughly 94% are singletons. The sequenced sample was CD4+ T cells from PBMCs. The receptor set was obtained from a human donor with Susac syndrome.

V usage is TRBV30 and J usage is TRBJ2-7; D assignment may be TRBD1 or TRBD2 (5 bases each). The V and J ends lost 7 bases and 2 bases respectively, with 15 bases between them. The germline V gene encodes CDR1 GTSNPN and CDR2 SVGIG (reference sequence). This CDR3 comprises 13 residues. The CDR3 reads CALTLGEAYEQYF. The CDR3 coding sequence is TGTGCCTTAACTTTGGGGGAAGCCTACGAGCAGTACTTC.

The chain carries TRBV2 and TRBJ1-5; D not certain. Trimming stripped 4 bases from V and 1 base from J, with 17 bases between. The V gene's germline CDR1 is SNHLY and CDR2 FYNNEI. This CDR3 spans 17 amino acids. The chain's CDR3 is CASSVAGGPLSNQPQHF. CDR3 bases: TGTGCCAGCAGTGTAGCAGGCGGGCCGTTAAGCAATCAGCCCCAGCATTTT.

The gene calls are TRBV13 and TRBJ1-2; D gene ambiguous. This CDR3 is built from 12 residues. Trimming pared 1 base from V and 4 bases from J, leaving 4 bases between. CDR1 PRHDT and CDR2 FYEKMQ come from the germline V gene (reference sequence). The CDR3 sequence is CASSLEIYGYTF. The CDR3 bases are TGTGCCAGCAGCTTAGAGATCTATGGCTACACCTTC.

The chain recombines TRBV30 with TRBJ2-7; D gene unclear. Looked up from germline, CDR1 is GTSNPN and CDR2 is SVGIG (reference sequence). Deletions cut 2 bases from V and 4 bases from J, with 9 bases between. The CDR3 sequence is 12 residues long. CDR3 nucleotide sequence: TGTGCCTGGAGTCGAGTCTTTTACGAGCAGTACTTC. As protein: CAWSRVFYEQYF.

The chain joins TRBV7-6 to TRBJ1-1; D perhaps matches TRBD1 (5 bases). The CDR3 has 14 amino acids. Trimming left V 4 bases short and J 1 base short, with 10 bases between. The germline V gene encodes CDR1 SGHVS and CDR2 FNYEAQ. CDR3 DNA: TGTGCCAGCAGCTCGACAGATAAGAACACTGAAGCTTTCTTT. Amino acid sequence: CASSSTDKNTEAFF.

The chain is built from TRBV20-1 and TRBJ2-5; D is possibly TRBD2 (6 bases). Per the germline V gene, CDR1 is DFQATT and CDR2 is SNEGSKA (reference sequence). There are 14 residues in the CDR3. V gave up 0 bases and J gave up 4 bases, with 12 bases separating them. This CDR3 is CSARDGGEGETQYF. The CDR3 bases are TGCAGTGCTAGAGACGGGGGAGAGGGAGAGACCCAGTACTTC.

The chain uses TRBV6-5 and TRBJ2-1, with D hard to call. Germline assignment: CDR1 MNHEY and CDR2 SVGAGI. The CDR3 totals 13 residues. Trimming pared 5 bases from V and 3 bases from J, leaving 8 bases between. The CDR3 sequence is CASSLDFYNEQFF. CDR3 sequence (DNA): TGTGCCAGCAGTCTCGACTTCTACAATGAGCAGTTCTTC.

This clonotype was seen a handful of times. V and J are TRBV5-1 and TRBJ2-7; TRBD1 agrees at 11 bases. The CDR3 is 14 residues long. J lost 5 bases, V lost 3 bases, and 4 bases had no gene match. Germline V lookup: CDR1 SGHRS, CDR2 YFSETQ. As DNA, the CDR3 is TGCGCCAGCAGCTCCGGGACAGGGGGTCACGAGCAGTACTTC. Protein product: CASSSGTGGHEQYF.

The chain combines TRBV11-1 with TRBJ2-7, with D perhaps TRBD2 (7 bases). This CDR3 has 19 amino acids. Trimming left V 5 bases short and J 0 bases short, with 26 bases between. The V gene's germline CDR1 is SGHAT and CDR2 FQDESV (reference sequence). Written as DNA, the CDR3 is TGTGCCAGCAGCCCGTCGGGTTGGGCGGGGGCCCAGAGCTCCTACGAGCAGTACTTC. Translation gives CASSPSGWAGAQSSYEQYF. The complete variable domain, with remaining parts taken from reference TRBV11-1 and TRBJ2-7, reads EAEVAQSPRYKITEKSQAVAFWCDPISGHATLYWYRQILGQGPELLVQFQDESVVDDSQLPKDRFSAERLKGVDSTLKIQPAELGDSAMYLCASSPSGWAGAQSSYEQYFGPGTRLTVT.

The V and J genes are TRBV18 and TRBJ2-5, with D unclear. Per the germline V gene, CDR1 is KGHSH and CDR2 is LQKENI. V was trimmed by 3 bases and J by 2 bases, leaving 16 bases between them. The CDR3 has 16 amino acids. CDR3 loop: CASSPIDGLGQETQYF. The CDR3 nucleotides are TGTGCCAGCTCACCTATTGACGGCCTTGGGCAAGAGACCCAGTACTTC. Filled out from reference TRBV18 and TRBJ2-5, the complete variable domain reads NAGVMQNPRHLVRRRGQEARLRCSPMKGHSHVYWYRQLPEEGLKFMVYLQKENIIDESGMPKERFSAEFPKEGPSILRIQQVVRGDSAAYFCASSPIDGLGQETQYFGPGTRLLVL.